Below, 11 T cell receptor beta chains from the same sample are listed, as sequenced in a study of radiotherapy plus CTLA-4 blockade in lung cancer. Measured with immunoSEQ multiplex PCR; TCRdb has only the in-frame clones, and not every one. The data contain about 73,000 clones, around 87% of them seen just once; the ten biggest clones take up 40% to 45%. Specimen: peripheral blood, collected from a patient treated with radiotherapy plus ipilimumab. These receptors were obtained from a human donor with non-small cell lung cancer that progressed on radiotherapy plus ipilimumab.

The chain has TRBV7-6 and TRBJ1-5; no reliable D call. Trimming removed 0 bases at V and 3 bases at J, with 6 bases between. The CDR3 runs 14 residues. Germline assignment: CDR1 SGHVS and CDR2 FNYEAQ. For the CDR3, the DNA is TGTGCCAGCAGCTTAGCGGCAGTCAATCAGCCCCAGCATTTT. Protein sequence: CASSLAAVNQPQHF. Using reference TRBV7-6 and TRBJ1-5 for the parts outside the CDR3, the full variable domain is GAGVSQSPRYKVTKRGQDVALRCDPISGHVSLYWYRQALGQGPEFLTYFNYEAQQDKSGLPNDRFSAERPEGSISTLTIQRTEQRDSAMYRCASSLAAVNQPQHFGDGTRLSIL.

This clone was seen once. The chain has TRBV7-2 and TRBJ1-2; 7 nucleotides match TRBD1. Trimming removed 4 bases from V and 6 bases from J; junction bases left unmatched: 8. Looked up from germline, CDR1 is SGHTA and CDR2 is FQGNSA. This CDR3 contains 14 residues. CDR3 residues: CASSSRGGGDGYTF. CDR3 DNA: TGTGCCAGCAGCTCCCGGGGAGGGGGCGATGGCTACACCTTC.

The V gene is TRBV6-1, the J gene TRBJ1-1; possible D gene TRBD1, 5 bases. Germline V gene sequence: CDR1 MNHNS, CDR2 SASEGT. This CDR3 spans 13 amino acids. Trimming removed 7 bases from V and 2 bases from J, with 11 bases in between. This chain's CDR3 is CASKRQLNTEAFF. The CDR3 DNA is TGTGCCAGCAAGAGACAGTTAAACACTGAAGCTTTCTTT.

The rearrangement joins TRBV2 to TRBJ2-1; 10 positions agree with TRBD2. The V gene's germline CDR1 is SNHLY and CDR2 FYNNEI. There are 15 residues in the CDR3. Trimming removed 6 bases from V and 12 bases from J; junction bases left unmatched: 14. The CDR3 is CASRPGPSGRMVQFF. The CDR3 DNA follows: TGTGCCAGCAGGCCCGGGCCTAGCGGGAGAATGGTGCAGTTCTTC.

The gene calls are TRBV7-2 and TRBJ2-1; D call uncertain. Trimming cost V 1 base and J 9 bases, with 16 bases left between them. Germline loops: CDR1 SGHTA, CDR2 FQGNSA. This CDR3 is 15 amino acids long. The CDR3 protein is CASSLDFRAWGEQFF. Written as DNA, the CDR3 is TGTGCCAGCAGCTTAGATTTTAGGGCTTGGGGTGAGCAGTTCTTC.

CDR3 DNA sequence: TGTGCCAGCAGCCCGGGAGTGGGGGGACAACGCTCCGAGCAGTACTTC. It encodes CASSPGVGGQRSEQYF. The chain joins TRBV5-6 to TRBJ2-7; D could derive from TRBD1 or TRBD2 (6 bases each). The ends were cut back, 4 bases at V and 6 bases at J, with 23 bases in the middle. Germline V gene sequence: CDR1 SGHDT, CDR2 YYEEEE. The CDR3 runs 16 residues. Using reference TRBV5-6 and TRBJ2-7 for the parts outside the CDR3, the full variable domain is DAGVTQSPTHLIKTRGQQVTLRCSPKSGHDTVSWYQQALGQGPQFIFQYYEEEERQRGNFPDRFSGHQFPNYSSELNVNALLLGDSALYLCASSPGVGGQRSEQYFGPGTRLTVT.

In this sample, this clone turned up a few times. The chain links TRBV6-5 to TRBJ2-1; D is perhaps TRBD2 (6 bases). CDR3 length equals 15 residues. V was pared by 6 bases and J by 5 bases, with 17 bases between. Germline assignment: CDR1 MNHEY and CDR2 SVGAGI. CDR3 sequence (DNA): TGTGCCAGCAGCCAACTCCGCGGGACTCACAATGAGCAGTTCTTC. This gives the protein CASSQLRGTHNEQFF.

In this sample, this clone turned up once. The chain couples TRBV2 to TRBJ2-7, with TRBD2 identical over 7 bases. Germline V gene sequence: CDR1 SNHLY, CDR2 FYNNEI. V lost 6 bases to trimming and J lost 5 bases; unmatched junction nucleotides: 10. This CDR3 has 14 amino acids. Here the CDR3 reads CASRRGGSLNEQYF. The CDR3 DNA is TGTGCCAGCAGACGGGGCGGGAGTCTGAACGAGCAGTACTTC.

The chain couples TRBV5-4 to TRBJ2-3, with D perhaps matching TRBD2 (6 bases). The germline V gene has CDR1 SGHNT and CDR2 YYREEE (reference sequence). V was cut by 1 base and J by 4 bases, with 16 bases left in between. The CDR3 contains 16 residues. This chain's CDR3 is CASSLPGGIGSDTQYF. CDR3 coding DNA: TGTGCCAGCAGCTTGCCGGGCGGGATTGGGTCAGATACGCAGTATTTT.

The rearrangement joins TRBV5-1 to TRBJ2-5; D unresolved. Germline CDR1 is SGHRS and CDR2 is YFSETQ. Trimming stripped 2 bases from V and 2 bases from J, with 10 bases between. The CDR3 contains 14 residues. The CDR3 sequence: CASSLDTTQETQYF. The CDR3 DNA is TGCGCCAGCAGCTTAGATACAACACAAGAGACCCAGTACTTC.

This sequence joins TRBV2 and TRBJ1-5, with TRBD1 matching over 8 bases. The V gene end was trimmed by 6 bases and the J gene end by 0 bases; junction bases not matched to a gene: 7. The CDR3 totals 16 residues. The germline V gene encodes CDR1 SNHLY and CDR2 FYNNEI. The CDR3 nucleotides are TGTGCCAGCAGGTACAGGGGGGGCGATAGCAATCAGCCCCAGCATTTT. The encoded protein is CASRYRGGDSNQPQHF.